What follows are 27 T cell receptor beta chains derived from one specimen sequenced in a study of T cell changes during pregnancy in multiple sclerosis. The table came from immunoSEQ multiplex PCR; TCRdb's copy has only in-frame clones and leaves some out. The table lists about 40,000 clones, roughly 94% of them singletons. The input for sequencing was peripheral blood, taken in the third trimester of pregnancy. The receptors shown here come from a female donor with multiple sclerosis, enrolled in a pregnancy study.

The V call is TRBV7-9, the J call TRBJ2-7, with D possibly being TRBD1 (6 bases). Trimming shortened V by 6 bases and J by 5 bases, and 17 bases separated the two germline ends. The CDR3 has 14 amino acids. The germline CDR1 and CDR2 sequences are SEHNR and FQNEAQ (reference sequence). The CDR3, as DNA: TGTGCCAGCAGTTGGGACCAGGGGTTTAACGAGCAGTACTTC. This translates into CASSWDQGFNEQYF.

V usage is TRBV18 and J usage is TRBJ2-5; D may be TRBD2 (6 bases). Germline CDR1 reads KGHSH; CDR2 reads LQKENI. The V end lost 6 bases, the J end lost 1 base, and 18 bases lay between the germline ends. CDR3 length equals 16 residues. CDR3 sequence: CASSRTRAGGQETQYF. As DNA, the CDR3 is TGTGCCAGCTCCCGCACACGCGCCGGGGGCCAAGAGACCCAGTACTTC.

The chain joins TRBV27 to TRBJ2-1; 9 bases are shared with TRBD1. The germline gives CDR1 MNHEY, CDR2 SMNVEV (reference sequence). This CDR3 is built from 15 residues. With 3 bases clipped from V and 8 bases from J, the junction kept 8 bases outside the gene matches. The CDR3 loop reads CASSFPGTGSHEQFF. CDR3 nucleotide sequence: TGTGCCAGCAGTTTCCCCGGGACAGGGAGCCATGAGCAGTTCTTC.

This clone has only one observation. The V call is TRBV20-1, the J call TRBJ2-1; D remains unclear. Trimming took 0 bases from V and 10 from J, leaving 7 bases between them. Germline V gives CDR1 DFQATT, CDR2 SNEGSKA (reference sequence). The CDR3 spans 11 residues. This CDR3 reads CSARDRVEQFF. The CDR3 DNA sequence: TGCAGTGCTAGAGATAGAGTCGAGCAGTTCTTC.

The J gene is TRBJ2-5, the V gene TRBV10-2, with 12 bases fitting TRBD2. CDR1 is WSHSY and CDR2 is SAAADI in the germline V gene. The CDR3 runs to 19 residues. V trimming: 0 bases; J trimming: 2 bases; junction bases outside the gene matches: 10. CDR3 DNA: TGCGCCAGCAGTGAGTCGACTCGACTAGCGGGAGTCGATCAAGAGACCCAGTACTTC. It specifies CASSESTRLAGVDQETQYF.

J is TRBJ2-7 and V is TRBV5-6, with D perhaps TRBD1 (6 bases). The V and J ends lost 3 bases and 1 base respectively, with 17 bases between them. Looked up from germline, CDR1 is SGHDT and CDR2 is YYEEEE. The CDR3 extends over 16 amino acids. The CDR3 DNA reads TGTGCCAGCAGCTGGTCGTCCGGACAGTCTTCCTACGAGCAGTACTTC. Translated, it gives CASSWSSGQSSYEQYF.

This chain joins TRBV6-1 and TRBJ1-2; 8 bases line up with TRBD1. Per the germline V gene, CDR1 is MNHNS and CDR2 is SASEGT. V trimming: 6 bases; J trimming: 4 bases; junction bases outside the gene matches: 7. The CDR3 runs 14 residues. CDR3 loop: CASSAGDRSYGYTF. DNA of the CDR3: TGTGCCAGCAGCGCGGGGGACAGGTCCTATGGCTACACCTTC.

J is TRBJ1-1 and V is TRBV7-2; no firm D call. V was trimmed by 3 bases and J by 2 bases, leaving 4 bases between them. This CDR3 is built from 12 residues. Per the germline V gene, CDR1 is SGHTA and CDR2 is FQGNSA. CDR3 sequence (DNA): TGTGCCAGCAGCTTTAGTAACACTGAAGCTTTCTTT. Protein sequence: CASSFSNTEAFF. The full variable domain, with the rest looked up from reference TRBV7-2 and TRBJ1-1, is GAGVSQSPSNKVTEKGKDVELRCDPISGHTALYWYRQSLGQGLEFLIYFQGNSAPDKSGLPSDRFSAERTGGSVSTLTIQRTQQEDSAVYLCASSFSNTEAFFGQGTRLTVV.

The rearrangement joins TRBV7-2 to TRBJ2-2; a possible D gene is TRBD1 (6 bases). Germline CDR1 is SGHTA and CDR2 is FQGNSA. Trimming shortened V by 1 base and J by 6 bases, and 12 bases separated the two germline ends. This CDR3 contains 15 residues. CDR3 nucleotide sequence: TGTGCCAGCAGCTTAGTCAGGGGTGGAGCCGGGGAGCTGTTTTTT. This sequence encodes CASSLVRGGAGELFF.

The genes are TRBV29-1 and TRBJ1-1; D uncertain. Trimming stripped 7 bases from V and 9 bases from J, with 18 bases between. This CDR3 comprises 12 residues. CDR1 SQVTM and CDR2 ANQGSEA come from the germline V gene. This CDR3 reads CSANFEGAKAFF. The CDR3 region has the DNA TGCAGCGCCAATTTCGAGGGTGCTAAAGCTTTCTTT.

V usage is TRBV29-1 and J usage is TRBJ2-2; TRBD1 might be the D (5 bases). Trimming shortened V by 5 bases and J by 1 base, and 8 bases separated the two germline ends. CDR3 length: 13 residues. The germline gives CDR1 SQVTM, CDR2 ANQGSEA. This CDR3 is CSVTTGNTGELFF. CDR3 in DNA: TGCAGCGTTACCACAGGGAACACCGGGGAGCTGTTTTTT.

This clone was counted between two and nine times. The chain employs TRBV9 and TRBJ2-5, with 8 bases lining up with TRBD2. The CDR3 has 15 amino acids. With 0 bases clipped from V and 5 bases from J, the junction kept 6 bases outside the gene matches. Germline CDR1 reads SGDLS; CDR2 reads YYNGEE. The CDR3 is CASSVGNGRGETQYF. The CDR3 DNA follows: TGTGCCAGCAGCGTAGGTAACGGGAGGGGGGAGACCCAGTACTTC.

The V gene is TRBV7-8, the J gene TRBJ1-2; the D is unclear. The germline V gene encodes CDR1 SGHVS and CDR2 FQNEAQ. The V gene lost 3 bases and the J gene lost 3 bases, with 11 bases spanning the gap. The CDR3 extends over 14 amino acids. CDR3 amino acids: CASSLASAHYGYTF. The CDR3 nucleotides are TGTGCCAGCAGCTTGGCAAGCGCCCACTATGGCTACACCTTC.

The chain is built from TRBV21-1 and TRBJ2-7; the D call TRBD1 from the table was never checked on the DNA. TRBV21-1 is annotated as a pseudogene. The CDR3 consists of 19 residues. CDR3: CASSSYHPETTGITYEQYF. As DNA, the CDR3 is TGTGCCAGCAGCTCATATCACCCCGAAACGACAGGAATAACCTACGAGCAGTACTTC.

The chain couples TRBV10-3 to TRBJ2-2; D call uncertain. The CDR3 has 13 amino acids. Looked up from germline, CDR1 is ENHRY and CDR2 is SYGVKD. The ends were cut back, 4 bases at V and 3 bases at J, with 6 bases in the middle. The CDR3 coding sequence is TGTGCCATCAGTGTCCCAGACACCGGGGAGCTGTTTTTT. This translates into CAISVPDTGELFF.

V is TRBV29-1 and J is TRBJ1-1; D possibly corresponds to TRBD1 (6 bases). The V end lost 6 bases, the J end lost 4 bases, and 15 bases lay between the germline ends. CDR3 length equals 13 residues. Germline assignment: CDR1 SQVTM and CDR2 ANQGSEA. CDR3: CSVEGELGTEAFF. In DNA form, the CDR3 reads TGCAGCGTAGAGGGGGAGTTGGGCACTGAAGCTTTCTTT.

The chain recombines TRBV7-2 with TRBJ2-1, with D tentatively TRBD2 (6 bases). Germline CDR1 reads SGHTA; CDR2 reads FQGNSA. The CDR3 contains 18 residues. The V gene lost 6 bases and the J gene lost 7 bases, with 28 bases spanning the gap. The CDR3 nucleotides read TGTGCCAGCAGTTCTAGTCCTTTAAGAGCGACTAGTGGTAATGAGCAGTTCTTC. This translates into CASSSSPLRATSGNEQFF.

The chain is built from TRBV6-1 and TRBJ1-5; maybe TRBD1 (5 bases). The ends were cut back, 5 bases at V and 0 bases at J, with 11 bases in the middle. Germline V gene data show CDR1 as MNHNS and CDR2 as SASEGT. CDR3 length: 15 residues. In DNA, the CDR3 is TGTGCCAGCAGTTCCGACAGTGATAGCAATCAGCCCCAGCATTTT. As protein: CASSSDSDSNQPQHF.

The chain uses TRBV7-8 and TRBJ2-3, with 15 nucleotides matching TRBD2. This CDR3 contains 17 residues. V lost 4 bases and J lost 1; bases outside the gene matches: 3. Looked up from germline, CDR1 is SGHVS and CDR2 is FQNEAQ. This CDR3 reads CASSWGLAGGGTDTQYF. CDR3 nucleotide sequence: TGTGCCAGCAGCTGGGGACTAGCGGGAGGAGGCACAGATACGCAGTATTTT.

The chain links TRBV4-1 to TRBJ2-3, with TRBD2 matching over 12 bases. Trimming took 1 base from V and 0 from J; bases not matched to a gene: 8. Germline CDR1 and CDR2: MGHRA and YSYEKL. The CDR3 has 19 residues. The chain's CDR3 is CASSQVPSGRVLSTDTQYF. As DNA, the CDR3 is TGCGCCAGCAGCCAAGTCCCTAGCGGGAGGGTACTAAGCACAGATACGCAGTATTTT.

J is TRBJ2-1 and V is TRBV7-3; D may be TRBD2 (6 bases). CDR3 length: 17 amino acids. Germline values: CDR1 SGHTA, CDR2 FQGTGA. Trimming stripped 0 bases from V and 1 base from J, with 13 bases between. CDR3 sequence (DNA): TGTGCCAGCAGCTTAACTGCGGGGACTGGGTCCTACAATGAGCAGTTCTTC. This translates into CASSLTAGTGSYNEQFF. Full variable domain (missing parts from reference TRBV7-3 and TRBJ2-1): GAGVSQTPSNKVTEKGKYVELRCDPISGHTALYWYRQSLGQGPEFLIYFQGTGAADDSGLPNDRFFAVRPEGSVSTLKIQRTERGDSAVYLCASSLTAGTGSYNEQFFGPGTRLTVL.

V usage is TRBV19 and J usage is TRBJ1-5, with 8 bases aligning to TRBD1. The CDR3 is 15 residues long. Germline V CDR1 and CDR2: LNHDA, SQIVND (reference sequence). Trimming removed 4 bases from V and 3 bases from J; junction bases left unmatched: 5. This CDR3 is CASSRDRNPNQPQHF. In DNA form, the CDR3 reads TGTGCCAGTAGTAGGGACAGGAACCCCAATCAGCCCCAGCATTTT. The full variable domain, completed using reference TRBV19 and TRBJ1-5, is DGGITQSPKYLFRKEGQNVTLSCEQNLNHDAMYWYRQDPGQGLRLIYYSQIVNDFQKGDIAEGYSVSREKKESFPLTVTSAQKNPTAFYLCASSRDRNPNQPQHFGDGTRLSIL.

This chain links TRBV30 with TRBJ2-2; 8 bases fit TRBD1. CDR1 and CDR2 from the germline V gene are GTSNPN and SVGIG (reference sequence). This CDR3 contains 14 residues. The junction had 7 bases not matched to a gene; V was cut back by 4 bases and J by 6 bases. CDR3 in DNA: TGTGCCTGGATGGGCAGGGGGCGTTCCGGGGAGCTGTTTTTT. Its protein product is CAWMGRGRSGELFF.

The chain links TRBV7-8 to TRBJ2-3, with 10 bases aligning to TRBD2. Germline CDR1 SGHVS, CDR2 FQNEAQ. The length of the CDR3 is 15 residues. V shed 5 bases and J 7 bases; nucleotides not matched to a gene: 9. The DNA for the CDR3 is TGTGCCAGCAGCCCTCCAGCGGGGGGGCCTCATACGCAGTATTTT. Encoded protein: CASSPPAGGPHTQYF.

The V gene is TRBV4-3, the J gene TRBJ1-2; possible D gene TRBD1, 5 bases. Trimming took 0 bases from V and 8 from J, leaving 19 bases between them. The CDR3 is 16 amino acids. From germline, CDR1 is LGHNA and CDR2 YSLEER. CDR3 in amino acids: CASSQDDGGFMAGYTF. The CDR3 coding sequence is TGCGCCAGCAGCCAAGATGACGGGGGTTTTATGGCAGGCTACACCTTC.

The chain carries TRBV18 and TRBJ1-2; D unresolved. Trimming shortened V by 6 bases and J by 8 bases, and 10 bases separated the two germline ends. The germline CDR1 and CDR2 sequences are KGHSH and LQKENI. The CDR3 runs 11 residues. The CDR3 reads CASSSRGGYTF. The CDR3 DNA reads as TGTGCCAGCTCGTCCCGAGGGGGCTACACCTTC. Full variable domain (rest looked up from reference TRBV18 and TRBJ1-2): NAGVMQNPRHLVRRRGQEARLRCSPMKGHSHVYWYRQLPEEGLKFMVYLQKENIIDESGMPKERFSAEFPKEGPSILRIQQVVRGDSAAYFCASSSRGGYTFGSGTRLTVV.

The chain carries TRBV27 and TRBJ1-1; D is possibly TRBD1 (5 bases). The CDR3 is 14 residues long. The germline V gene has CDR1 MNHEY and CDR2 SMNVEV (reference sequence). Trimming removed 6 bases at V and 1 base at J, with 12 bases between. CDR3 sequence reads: CASSQGFWNTEAFF. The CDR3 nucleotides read TGTGCCAGCAGCCAGGGATTTTGGAACACTGAAGCTTTCTTT.